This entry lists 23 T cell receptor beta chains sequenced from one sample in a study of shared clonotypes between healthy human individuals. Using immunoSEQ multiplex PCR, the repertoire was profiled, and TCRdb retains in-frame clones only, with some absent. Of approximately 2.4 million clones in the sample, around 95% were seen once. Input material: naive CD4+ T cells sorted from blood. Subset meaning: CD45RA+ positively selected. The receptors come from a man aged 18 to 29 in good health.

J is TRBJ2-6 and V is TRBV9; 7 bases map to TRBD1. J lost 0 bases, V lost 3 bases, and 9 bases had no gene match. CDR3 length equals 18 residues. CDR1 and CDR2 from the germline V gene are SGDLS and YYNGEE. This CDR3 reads CASSALPGQSSGANVLTF. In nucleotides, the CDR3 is TGTGCCAGCAGCGCACTCCCGGGACAGAGCTCTGGGGCCAACGTCCTGACTTTC. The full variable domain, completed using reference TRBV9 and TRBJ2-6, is DSGVTQTPKHLITATGQRVTLRCSPRSGDLSVYWYQQSLDQGLQFLIQYYNGEERAKGNILERFSAQQFPDLHSELNLSSLELGDSALYFCASSALPGQSSGANVLTFGAGSRLTVL.

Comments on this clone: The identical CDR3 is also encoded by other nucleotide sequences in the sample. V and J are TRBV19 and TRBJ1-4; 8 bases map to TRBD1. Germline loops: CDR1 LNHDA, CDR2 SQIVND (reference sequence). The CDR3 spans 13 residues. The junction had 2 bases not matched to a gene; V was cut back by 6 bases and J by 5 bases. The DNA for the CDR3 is TGTGCCAGTAGAAGGACAGGGAATGAAAAACTGTTTTTT. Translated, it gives CASRRTGNEKLFF.

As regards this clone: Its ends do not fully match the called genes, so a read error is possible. CDR3: CASSKDREAGANVLTF. The CDR3 nucleotides read TGCGCCAGCAGCAAAGACAGGGAGGCTGGGGCCAACGTCCTGACTTTC. The chain combines TRBV4-1 with TRBJ2-6, with D possibly TRBD1 on 7 matching bases. The germline V gene has CDR1 MGHRA and CDR2 YSYEKL. This CDR3 is built from 16 residues.

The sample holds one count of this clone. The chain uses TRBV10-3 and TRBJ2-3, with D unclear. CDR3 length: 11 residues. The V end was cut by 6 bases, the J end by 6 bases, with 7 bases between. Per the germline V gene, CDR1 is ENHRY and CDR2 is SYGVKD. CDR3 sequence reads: CAISEDDTQYF. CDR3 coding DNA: TGTGCCATCAGCGAGGACGATACGCAGTATTTT.

The CDR3 sequence is CASSFWDVNSPLHF. CDR3 DNA sequence: TGTGCCAGCAGCTTTTGGGACGTCAATTCACCCCTCCACTTT. V gene TRBV7-9 combines with J gene TRBJ1-6; tentative D call: TRBD1 (5 bases). The ends were cut back, 3 bases at V and 7 bases at J, with 10 bases in the middle. Germline values: CDR1 SEHNR, CDR2 FQNEAQ (reference sequence). This CDR3 is 14 amino acids long. The full variable domain, its missing parts supplied by reference TRBV7-9 and TRBJ1-6, is DTGVSQNPRHKITKRGQNVTFRCDPISEHNRLYWYRQTLGQGPEFLTYFQNEAQLEKSRLLSDRFSAERPKGSFSTLEIQRTEQGDSAMYLCASSFWDVNSPLHFGNGTRLTVT.

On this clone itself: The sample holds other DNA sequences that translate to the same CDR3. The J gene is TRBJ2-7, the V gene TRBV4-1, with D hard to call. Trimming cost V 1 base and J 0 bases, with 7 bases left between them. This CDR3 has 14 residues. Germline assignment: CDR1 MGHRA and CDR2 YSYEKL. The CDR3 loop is CASSQGGSSYEQYF. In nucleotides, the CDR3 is TGCGCCAGCAGCCAAGGAGGTAGCTCCTACGAGCAGTACTTC.

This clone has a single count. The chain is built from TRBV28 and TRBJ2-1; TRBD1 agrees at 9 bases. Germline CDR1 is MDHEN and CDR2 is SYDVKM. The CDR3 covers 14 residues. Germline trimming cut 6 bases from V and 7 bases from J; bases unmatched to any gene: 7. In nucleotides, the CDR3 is TGTGCCAGCAGAGGACAGGGGCTGGGAAATGAGCAGTTCTTC. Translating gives CASRGQGLGNEQFF.

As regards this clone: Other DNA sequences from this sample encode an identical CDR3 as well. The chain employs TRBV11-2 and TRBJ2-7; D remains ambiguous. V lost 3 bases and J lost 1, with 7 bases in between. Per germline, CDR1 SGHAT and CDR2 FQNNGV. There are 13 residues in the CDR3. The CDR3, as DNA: TGTGCCAGCAGCTTCCCATCTTCCTACGAGCAGTACTTC. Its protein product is CASSFPSSYEQYF.

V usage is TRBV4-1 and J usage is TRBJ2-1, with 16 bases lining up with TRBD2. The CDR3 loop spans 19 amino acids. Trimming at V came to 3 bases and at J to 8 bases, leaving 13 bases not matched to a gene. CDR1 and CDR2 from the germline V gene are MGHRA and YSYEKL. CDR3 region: CASSQDSGTSGGAGYEQFF. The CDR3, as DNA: TGCGCCAGCAGCCAGGACTCCGGGACTAGCGGGGGGGCCGGCTATGAGCAGTTCTTC.

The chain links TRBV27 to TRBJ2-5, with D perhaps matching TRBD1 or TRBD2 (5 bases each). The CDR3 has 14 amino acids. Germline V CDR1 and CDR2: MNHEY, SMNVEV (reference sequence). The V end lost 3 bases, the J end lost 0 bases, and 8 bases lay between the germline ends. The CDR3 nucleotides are TGTGCCAGCAGTTTCCGGGGCTACCAAGAGACCCAGTACTTC. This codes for CASSFRGYQETQYF.

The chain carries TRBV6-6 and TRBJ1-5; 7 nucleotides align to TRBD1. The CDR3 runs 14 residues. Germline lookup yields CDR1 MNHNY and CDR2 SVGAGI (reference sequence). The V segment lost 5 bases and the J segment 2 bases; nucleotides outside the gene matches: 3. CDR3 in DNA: TGTGCCAGCAGTACTGGACAGGGCAATCAGCCCCAGCATTTT. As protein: CASSTGQGNQPQHF.

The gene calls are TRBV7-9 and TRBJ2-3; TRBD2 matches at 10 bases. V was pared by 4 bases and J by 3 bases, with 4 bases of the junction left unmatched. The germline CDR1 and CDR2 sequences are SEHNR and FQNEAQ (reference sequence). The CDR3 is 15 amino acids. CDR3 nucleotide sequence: TGTGCCAGCAGCTACCGACTAGCGGGTACAGATACGCAGTATTTT. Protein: CASSYRLAGTDTQYF.

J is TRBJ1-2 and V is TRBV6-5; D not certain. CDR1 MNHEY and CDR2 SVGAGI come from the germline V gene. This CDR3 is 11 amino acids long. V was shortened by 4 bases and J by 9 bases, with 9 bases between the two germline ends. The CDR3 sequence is CASSSGKRYTF. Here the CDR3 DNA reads TGTGCCAGCAGTTCGGGAAAACGCTACACCTTC.

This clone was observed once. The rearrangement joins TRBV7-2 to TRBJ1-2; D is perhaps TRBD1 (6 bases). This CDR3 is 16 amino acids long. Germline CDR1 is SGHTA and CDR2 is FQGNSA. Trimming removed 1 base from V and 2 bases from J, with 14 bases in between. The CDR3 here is CASSLVGAGANYGYTF. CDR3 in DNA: TGTGCCAGCAGCTTAGTAGGAGCAGGGGCCAACTATGGCTACACCTTC. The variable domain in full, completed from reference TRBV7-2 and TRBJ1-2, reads GAGVSQSPSNKVTEKGKDVELRCDPISGHTALYWYRQSLGQGLEFLIYFQGNSAPDKSGLPSDRFSAERTGGSVSTLTIQRTQQEDSAVYLCASSLVGAGANYGYTFGSGTRLTVV.

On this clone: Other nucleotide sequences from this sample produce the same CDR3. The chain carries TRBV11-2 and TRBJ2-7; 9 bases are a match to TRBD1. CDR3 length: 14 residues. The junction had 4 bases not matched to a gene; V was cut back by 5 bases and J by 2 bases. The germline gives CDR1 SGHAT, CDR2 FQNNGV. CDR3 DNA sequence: TGTGCCAGCAGCCCCGGGACAGGGCCCTACGAGCAGTACTTC. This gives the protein CASSPGTGPYEQYF.

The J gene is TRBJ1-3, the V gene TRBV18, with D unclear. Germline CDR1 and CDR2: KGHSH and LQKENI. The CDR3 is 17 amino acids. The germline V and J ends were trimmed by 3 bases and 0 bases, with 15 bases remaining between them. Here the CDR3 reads CASSPAARIYSGNTIYF. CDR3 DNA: TGTGCCAGCTCACCGGCAGCAAGGATCTACTCTGGAAACACCATATATTTT.

The CDR3 DNA follows: TGTGCCAGTAGTATGGGGGGTAGCGGCTACACCTTC. It codes for CASSMGGSGYTF. The chain joins TRBV19 to TRBJ1-2, with D maybe TRBD1 (5 bases). This CDR3 spans 12 amino acids. Trimming cost V 3 bases and J 8 bases, with 10 bases left between them. Germline CDR1 reads LNHDA; CDR2 reads SQIVND (reference sequence).

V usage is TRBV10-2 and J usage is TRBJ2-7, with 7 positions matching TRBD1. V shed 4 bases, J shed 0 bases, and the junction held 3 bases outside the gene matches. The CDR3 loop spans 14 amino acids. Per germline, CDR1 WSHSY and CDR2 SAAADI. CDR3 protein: CASSGYRGSYEQYF. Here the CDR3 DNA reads TGCGCCAGCAGTGGTTACAGGGGCTCCTACGAGCAGTACTTC.

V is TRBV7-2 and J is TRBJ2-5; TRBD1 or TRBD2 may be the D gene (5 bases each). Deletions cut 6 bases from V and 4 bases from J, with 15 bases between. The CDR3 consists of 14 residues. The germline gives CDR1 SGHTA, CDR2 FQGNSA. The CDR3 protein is CASSQLGVGETQYF. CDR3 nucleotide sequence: TGTGCCAGCAGTCAGTTGGGGGTTGGAGAGACCCAGTACTTC.

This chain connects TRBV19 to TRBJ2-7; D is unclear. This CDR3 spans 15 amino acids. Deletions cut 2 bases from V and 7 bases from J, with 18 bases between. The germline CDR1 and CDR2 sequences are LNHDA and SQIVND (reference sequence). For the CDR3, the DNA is TGTGCCAGTAGTATAAGAACACCATCTTCAGTAGAGCAGTACTTC. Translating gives CASSIRTPSSVEQYF.

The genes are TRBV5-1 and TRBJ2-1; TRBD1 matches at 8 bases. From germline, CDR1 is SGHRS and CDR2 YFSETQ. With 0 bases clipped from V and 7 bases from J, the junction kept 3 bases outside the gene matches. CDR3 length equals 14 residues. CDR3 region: CASSLGGQANEQFF. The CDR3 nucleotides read TGCGCCAGCAGCTTGGGGGGACAGGCTAATGAGCAGTTCTTC.

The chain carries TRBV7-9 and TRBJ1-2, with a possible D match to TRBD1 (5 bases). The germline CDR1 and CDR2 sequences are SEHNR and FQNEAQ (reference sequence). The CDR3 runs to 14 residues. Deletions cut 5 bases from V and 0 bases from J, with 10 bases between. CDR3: CASSLDRANYGYTF. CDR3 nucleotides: TGTGCCAGCAGCCTAGACAGAGCTAACTATGGCTACACCTTC. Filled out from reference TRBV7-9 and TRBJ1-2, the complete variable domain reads DTGVSQNPRHKITKRGQNVTFRCDPISEHNRLYWYRQTLGQGPEFLTYFQNEAQLEKSRLLSDRFSAERPKGSFSTLEIQRTEQGDSAMYLCASSLDRANYGYTFGSGTRLTVV.

CDR3 protein: CASSRVAAGGRVLGNEQFF. The CDR3 DNA follows: TGCGCCAGCAGCCGAGTCGCCGCCGGGGGACGGGTTTTAGGCAATGAGCAGTTCTTC. The V gene is TRBV4-1, the J gene TRBJ2-1, with a weak D call TRBD2 (6 bases). This CDR3 region has 19 residues. Trimming shortened V by 4 bases and J by 6 bases, and 28 bases separated the two germline ends. CDR1 is MGHRA and CDR2 is YSYEKL in the germline V gene.